The clone carrying this T cell receptor beta chain was counted ten times or more. Its specificity is not known. Alongside a J-beta primer mix, a sample-barcoded 5' primer served in a second PCR lasting roughly 6 to 11 cycles. MiXCR was run by TCRdb on the 5' RACE reads, yielding one entry per CDR3 protein. The data hold 550,000 to 650,000 distinct CDR3 sequences, with under 30% observed a single time. This specimen comes from a study of blood T cells in healthy people across ages. Study conclusions and caveats: A roughly linear age-dependent decrease characterized TCR beta diversity per million T cells. With donor CMV status unknown, expanded clonotype changes were possibly confounded.

This CDR3 comprises 16 residues. CDR1 and CDR2 from the germline V gene are MNHNS and SASEGT. The trim removed 6 bases at V and 1 base at J, leaving 10 bases unmatched. The receptor's source is an elderly woman in good health. The rearrangement uses TRBV6-1 and TRBJ2-3; 7 bases agree with TRBD2. Material for sequencing was blood. This CDR3 reads CASRPRGGQGTDTQYF. The CDR3 nucleotides read TGTGCCAGCAGACCCCGGGGAGGGCAAGGCACAGATACGCAGTATTTT.